The rows below give T cell receptor beta chains drawn from one sample of a study of cytomegalovirus exposure and HLA in healthy donors. This table comes from immunoSEQ multiplex PCR, and its TCRdb copy is limited to in-frame clones, with some not included. The table has 210,000 or so clones, under 80% seen once. Sequenced sample: PBMCs. The source of these receptors is a girl aged 2 to 9 in good health and CMV-seronegative. The CDR3 runs from the conserved cysteine through the conserved F or W. The D gene is left open where the match is weak. Expanded clones get a size class; other rows say once, few or many, or leave the size out.

d_call,j_call,clone_size,v_call,cdr3_aa,cdr3_nt
.,TRBJ1-4,few,TRBV6-5,CASKGGNEKLFF,TGTGCCAGCAAGGGGGGGAATGAAAAACTGTTTTTT
TRBD2,TRBJ2-2,.,TRBV28,CASSPGRVSTGELFF,TGTGCCAGCAGCCCGGGGAGGGTCAGTACCGGGGAGCTGTTTTTT
.,TRBJ2-2,once,TRBV19,CASSRGRLPTGELFF,TGTGCCAGTAGTCGAGGGCGGTTGCCCACCGGGGAGCTGTTTTTT
.,TRBJ2-7,.,TRBV18,CASSPGGTPYF,TGTGCCAGCTCACCGGGCGGGACCCCTTACTTC
TRBD1,TRBJ1-6,.,TRBV7-9,CASSSQGEGSPLHF,TGTGCCAGCAGCTCACAGGGGGAAGGATCACCCCTCCACTTT
TRBD2,TRBJ2-7,.,TRBV29-1,CSVRLALTYEQYF,TGCAGCGTTCGACTAGCGTTAACCTACGAGCAGTACTTC
TRBD2,TRBJ2-2,.,TRBV30,CAWVRVASGYFNTGELFF,TGTGCCTGGGTCCGCGTTGCTAGCGGTTACTTCAACACCGGGGAGCTGTTTTTT
TRBD2,TRBJ2-5,.,TRBV5-6,CASRPAGGPETQYF,TGTGCCAGCAGGCCAGCGGGGGGCCCAGAGACCCAGTACTTC
TRBD1,TRBJ1-1,few,TRBV4-1,CASSLQGARTEAFF,TGCGCCAGCAGTCTCCAGGGGGCGCGAACTGAAGCTTTCTTT
TRBD1,TRBJ1-4,few,TRBV6-6,CASSTDRRATNEKLFF,TGTGCCAGCAGTACGGACAGGAGAGCAACTAATGAAAAACTGTTTTTT
TRBD2,TRBJ2-1,.,TRBV28,CASQNLGGANEQFF,TGTGCCAGCCAAAACCTGGGAGGGGCCAATGAGCAGTTCTTC
.,TRBJ2-7,.,TRBV6-5,CASTDSYEQYF,TGTGCCAGCACGGACAGCTACGAGCAGTACTTC
.,TRBJ2-1,.,TRBV7-9,CASSSLYNEQFF,TGTGCCAGCAGCTCCCTTTACAATGAGCAGTTCTTC
TRBD2,TRBJ2-7,.,TRBV6-1,CASSEALSRGVAYEQYF,TGTGCCAGCAGTGAAGCCCTCTCGCGGGGGGTCGCCTACGAGCAGTACTTC
TRBD2,TRBJ2-5,.,TRBV5-4,CASSGGAGGPIETQYF,TGTGCCAGCAGCGGGGGAGCGGGGGGGCCGATAGAGACCCAGTACTTC
.,TRBJ1-5,once,TRBV5-6,CASSLGGAQVPQHF,TGTGCCAGCAGCTTGGGGGGAGCGCAGGTACCCCAGCATTTT
.,TRBJ2-7,.,TRBV18,CASSPGPDYEQYF,TGTGCCAGCTCCCCAGGGCCCGACTACGAGCAGTACTTC
.,TRBJ2-1,.,TRBV27,CASSSALFHREQFF,TGTGCCAGCAGTTCCGCCCTCTTTCACAGGGAGCAGTTCTTC
.,TRBJ1-1,.,TRBV19,CASSTVAQAFF,TGTGCCAGTAGTACAGTGGCACAAGCTTTCTTT
TRBD2,TRBJ2-7,.,TRBV7-2,CASSRGLAGSGEQYF,TGTGCCAGCAGCCGGGGACTAGCGGGATCGGGCGAGCAGTACTTC
TRBD1,TRBJ2-7,.,TRBV6-1,CASSGQTGYRREQYF,TGTGCCAGCAGTGGACAGACAGGGTATCGTAGAGAGCAGTACTTC
.,TRBJ1-2,.,TRBV5-1,CASSLEASGGYTF,TGCGCCAGCAGCTTGGAAGCGTCGGGTGGCTACACCTTC
.,TRBJ2-2,.,TRBV4-1,CASSAIKRIANTGELFF,TGCGCCAGCAGCGCGATAAAGCGGATCGCGAACACCGGGGAGCTGTTTTTT
TRBD2,TRBJ2-7,few,TRBV5-4,CAYRGLASEQYF,TGTGCCTACAGGGGACTAGCTTCCGAGCAGTACTTC
.,TRBJ2-6,.,TRBV10-3,CAIHQGPSSGANVLTF,TGTGCCATCCATCAGGGCCCCTCCTCTGGGGCCAACGTCCTGACTTTC
.,TRBJ2-7,.,TRBV19,CASSGIQGSYEQYF,TGTGCCAGTAGTGGCATACAGGGAAGCTACGAGCAGTACTTC
TRBD1,TRBJ2-5,.,TRBV2,CAARWTGEETQYF,TGTGCCGCCAGATGGACAGGTGAAGAGACCCAGTACTTC
.,TRBJ1-2,.,TRBV2,CASSPVPGGGYTF,TGTGCCAGCAGCCCAGTCCCAGGTGGTGGCTACACCTTC
.,TRBJ1-1,.,TRBV19,CASSFSGDTEAFF,TGTGCCAGTAGTTTTAGCGGGGACACTGAAGCTTTCTTT
.,TRBJ1-1,.,TRBV28,CASTRDIDTEAFF,TGTGCCAGTACCCGGGACATAGACACTGAAGCTTTCTTT
.,TRBJ2-1,.,TRBV27,CASSLLGANEQFF,TGTGCCAGCAGTTTATTGGGGGCTAATGAGCAGTTCTTC
TRBD2,TRBJ2-1,once,TRBV15,CATSRGGTIRTNEQFF,TGTGCCACCAGCAGGGGCGGGACTATACGGACGAATGAGCAGTTCTTC
.,TRBJ1-6,.,TRBV7-9,CASSSPGNSPLHF,TGTGCCAGCAGCTCCCCGGGAAATTCACCCCTCCACTTT
.,TRBJ1-4,.,TRBV21-1,CASSKVRQTNEKLFF,TGTGCCAGCAGCAAAGTTCGACAGACTAATGAAAAACTGTTTTTT
TRBD1,TRBJ2-5,.,TRBV29-1,CSGRTGGETQYF,TGCAGCGGCAGGACAGGCGGGGAGACCCAGTACTTC
TRBD1,TRBJ1-2,.,TRBV7-9,CSSSGIGTGQGLHGYTF,TGTTCCAGCAGCGGTATCGGGACAGGCCAGGGTCTTCATGGCTACACCTTC
TRBD2,TRBJ2-3,.,TRBV9,CASSVELSGGARTDTQYF,TGTGCCAGCAGCGTAGAACTCAGCGGGGGGGCTCGCACAGATACGCAGTATTTT
.,TRBJ2-3,.,TRBV9,CASSVIRGADTDTQYF,TGTGCCAGCAGCGTAATCCGGGGGGCCGATACAGATACGCAGTATTTT
.,TRBJ2-5,.,TRBV9,CASSESAGPAETQYF,TGTGCCAGCAGCGAATCAGCAGGGCCGGCGGAGACCCAGTACTTC
TRBD1,TRBJ1-1,.,TRBV27,CASSLSGQQAFF,TGTGCCAGCAGTTTATCGGGACAGCAAGCTTTCTTT
TRBD2,TRBJ2-1,.,TRBV6-1,CASSVLAGGIEQFF,TGTGCCAGCAGTGTACTAGCGGGGGGGATTGAGCAGTTCTTC
TRBD2,TRBJ2-1,.,TRBV7-9,CASSSSREGHNEQFF,TGTGCCAGCAGCTCCAGTCGGGAGGGGCACAATGAGCAGTTCTTC